This T cell receptor beta chain comes out of a study of Ad26.COV2.S vaccination and SARS-CoV-2 variants. Study-level background: Participant was drawn from the COV1001 Ad26.COV2.S trial arm. Participants got Ad26.COV2.S intramuscularly, once or twice 56 days apart. Study-wide findings and caveats: The TCR-based breadth and depth measures might underestimate overall T cell responses.

CDR1 and CDR2 (germline): SEHNR, FQNEAQ (reference sequence). V shed 5 bases and J 0 bases; nucleotides not matched to a gene: 4. There are 15 residues in the CDR3. As to treatment: roughly 20 received Ad26.COV2.S at low or high dose, single or two shots; 5 received placebo; per-sample allocation not given. The investigators took samples on day 63 after the first vaccine or placebo injection. Comments on this clone: Its target is not known.

Assay used: immunoSEQ multiplex PCR; TCRdb lists only in-frame clones, some missing. Seen here are approximately 300,000 clones, roughly 84% observed once, and the top ten hold 1.5% to 2.5%. The chain combines TRBV7-9 with TRBJ2-1, with TRBD2 matching 7 bases. The sequences come from peripheral blood, collected in a trial of Ad26.COV2.S vaccine versus placebo. The source is a person between 18 and 65 years old who received the Ad26.COV2.S COVID-19 vaccine or a placebo. CDR3 in amino acids: CASSVGGSSYNEQFF. DNA for the CDR3: TGTGCCAGCAGCGTCGGGGGGTCCTCCTACAATGAGCAGTTCTTC.